What follows describes a single T cell receptor beta chain. Antigen unknown. This sample stems from a study of blood T cells in healthy people across ages. It was with a sample-barcoded 5' primer and a J-beta primer mix that a second PCR of about 6 to 12 cycles was run. TCRdb re-called the 5' RACE reads with MiXCR, one entry per CDR3 protein. This sample carries around 800,000 distinct CDR3 sequences, about 53% of them seen once, and the ten largest clones take approximately 41%. Germline V gene lookup returns CDR1 DFQATT and CDR2 SNEGSKA (reference sequence). The CDR3 consists of 14 residues. Trimming left V 4 bases short and J 5 bases short, with 16 bases between. Overall study results and limits: Any conclusive comparison of naive versus antigen-experienced cells was prevented by using unsorted PBMCs.

The material sequenced was blood. The V and J genes are TRBV20-1 and TRBJ2-3; D gene uncertain. The TCR originated in an elderly man in good health. CDR3 sequence (DNA): TGCAGTGCTATGCGGATGAACGGAGAAGATACGCAGTATTTT. This gives the protein CSAMRMNGEDTQYF.